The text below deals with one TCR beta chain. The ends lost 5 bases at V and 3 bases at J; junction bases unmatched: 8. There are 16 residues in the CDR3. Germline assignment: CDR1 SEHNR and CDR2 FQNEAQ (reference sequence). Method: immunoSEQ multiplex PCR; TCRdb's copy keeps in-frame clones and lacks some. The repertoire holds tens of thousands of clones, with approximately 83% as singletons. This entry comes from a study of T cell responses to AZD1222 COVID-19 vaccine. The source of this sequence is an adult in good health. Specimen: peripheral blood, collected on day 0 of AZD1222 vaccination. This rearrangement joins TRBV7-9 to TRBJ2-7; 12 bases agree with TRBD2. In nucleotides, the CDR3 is TGTGCCAGCAGCCGTCGGACTAGCGGGACCCTCTACGAGCAGTACTTC. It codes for CASSRRTSGTLYEQYF.